These T cell receptor beta chains were read from a single sample in a study of blood T cell repertoires in COVID-19. The assay was immunoSEQ multiplex PCR, and TCRdb's table has in-frame clones only and misses some. Here the sample spans about 270,000 clones, just under 90% being singletons. The sequencing input was PBMCs or T cells enriched from blood (not recorded which). The receptors originated from a woman aged 60-75 years who had recovered from COVID-19. The CDR3 runs from the conserved cysteine through the conserved F or W. D genes are given only for firm matches. Not all rows give a size; the values are once, few, many and, for expanded clones, a class.

V gene: TRBV4-1; clone size: .; D gene: .; J gene: TRBJ1-2; CDR3 protein: CASSQGGTTAGGYTF; CDR3 DNA: TGCGCCAGCAGCCAAGGAGGGACGACGGCGGGAGGCTACACCTTC
V gene: TRBV4-2; clone size: .; D gene: TRBD1; J gene: TRBJ2-1; CDR3 protein: CASREAGGAHEQFF; CDR3 DNA: TGTGCCAGCAGGGAGGCAGGGGGCGCCCATGAGCAGTTCTTC
V gene: TRBV6-5; clone size: .; D gene: TRBD1; J gene: TRBJ1-4; CDR3 protein: CASNLGDSYEKLFF; CDR3 DNA: TGTGCCAGCAACCTGGGGGACAGTTATGAAAAACTGTTTTTT
V gene: TRBV6-2/TRBV6-3; clone size: .; D gene: TRBD1; J gene: TRBJ1-5; CDR3 protein: CASSYSGQGNYQPQHF; CDR3 DNA: TGTGCCAGCAGTTACTCGGGACAGGGGAATTATCAGCCCCAGCATTTT
V gene: TRBV6-5; clone size: once; D gene: .; J gene: TRBJ2-1; CDR3 protein: CASSSRGLYNEQFF; CDR3 DNA: TGTGCCAGCAGTTCTCGCGGGCTCTACAATGAGCAGTTCTTC
V gene: TRBV29-1; clone size: .; D gene: .; J gene: TRBJ1-2; CDR3 protein: CSVVTTNYGYTF; CDR3 DNA: TGCAGCGTTGTGACAACTAACTATGGCTACACCTTC
V gene: TRBV5-1; clone size: .; D gene: .; J gene: TRBJ2-4; CDR3 protein: CASSLLGQIQNIQYF; CDR3 DNA: TGCGCCAGCAGCTTGCTAGGACAAATCCAAAACATTCAGTACTTC
V gene: TRBV5-1; clone size: .; D gene: TRBD2; J gene: TRBJ2-1; CDR3 protein: CASSGTSGREGEQFF; CDR3 DNA: TGCGCCAGCAGCGGGACTAGCGGGAGGGAGGGTGAGCAGTTCTTC
V gene: TRBV29-1; clone size: .; D gene: TRBD2; J gene: TRBJ2-1; CDR3 protein: CSAPVGTSGNNEQFF; CDR3 DNA: TGCAGCGCCCCCGTCGGGACTAGCGGGAACAATGAGCAGTTCTTC
V gene: TRBV11-2; clone size: .; D gene: .; J gene: TRBJ2-1; CDR3 protein: CASSLEERAYNEQFF; CDR3 DNA: TGTGCCAGCAGCTTAGAGGAGCGAGCCTACAATGAGCAGTTCTTC
V gene: TRBV9; clone size: .; D gene: .; J gene: TRBJ2-3; CDR3 protein: CASSAQPSARTDTQYF; CDR3 DNA: TGTGCCAGCAGCGCCCAACCTAGCGCCCGCACAGATACGCAGTATTTT
V gene: TRBV28; clone size: .; D gene: TRBD1; J gene: TRBJ2-2; CDR3 protein: CASSFLGQGALNTGELFF; CDR3 DNA: TGTGCCAGCAGTTTTTTAGGACAGGGGGCACTGAACACCGGGGAGCTGTTTTTT
V gene: TRBV9; clone size: .; D gene: TRBD2; J gene: TRBJ2-3; CDR3 protein: CASSVGGLAGGPTDTQYF; CDR3 DNA: TGTGCCAGCAGCGTAGGGGGACTAGCGGGAGGGCCGACAGATACGCAGTATTTT